Following are 18 T cell receptor beta chains from one sample sequenced in a study of blood T cell repertoires in COVID-19. Some clones are missing from TCRdb's copy, which holds only in-frame ones; the method was immunoSEQ multiplex PCR. Of about 350,000 clones in the sample, 75% to 90% were seen once. The sample consisted of peripheral blood. The receptors were sampled from a woman in her sixties with COVID-19, enrolled during active disease.

The chain couples TRBV19 to TRBJ1-1; D possibly corresponds to TRBD1 (6 bases). This CDR3 comprises 14 residues. Germline V gene lookup returns CDR1 LNHDA and CDR2 SQIVND (reference sequence). V lost 1 base and J lost 5, with 11 bases in between. The CDR3: CASSIGTEATEAFF. DNA for the CDR3: TGTGCCAGTAGTATAGGGACAGAAGCTACTGAAGCTTTCTTT.

This chain connects TRBV30 to TRBJ1-1, with a weak D call TRBD1 (6 bases). CDR3 length equals 13 residues. The V end was cut by 5 bases, the J end by 7 bases, with 17 bases between. CDR1 and CDR2 (germline): GTSNPN, SVGIG (reference sequence). The CDR3 bases are TGTGCCTGGTGGGACACCCTGGTCAATGAAGCTTTCTTT. Translation gives CAWWDTLVNEAFF.

The CDR3 spells CASRPTGGTGRGTGELFF. CDR3 nucleotide sequence: TGTGCCAGTAGACCCACCGGGGGGACAGGGAGAGGCACCGGGGAGCTGTTTTTT. The chain uses TRBV19 and TRBJ2-2, with 9 nucleotides matching TRBD1. The CDR3 runs to 18 residues. V gave up 6 bases and J gave up 4 bases; unmatched junction bases: 15. CDR1 is LNHDA, CDR2 SQIVND, per germline (reference sequence).

This chain links TRBV21-1 with TRBJ1-2; TRBD1 is the table's D call and was not checked against the DNA. TRBV21-1 is classified as a pseudogene. The CDR3 extends over 14 amino acids. CDR3 in amino acids: CASSTTTGNYGYTF. The CDR3 nucleotides are TGTGCCAGCAGCACCACGACAGGGAACTATGGCTACACCTTC.

This clone was detected once. The chain uses TRBV13 and TRBJ2-7; a weak D match, TRBD2 (5 bases). Germline CDR1 PRHDT, CDR2 FYEKMQ (reference sequence). Trimming stripped 5 bases from V and 2 bases from J, with 10 bases between. The CDR3 totals 13 residues. Written as DNA, the CDR3 is TGTGCCAGCAGCCAAACGGGGACCTACGAGCAGTACTTC. Encoded protein: CASSQTGTYEQYF.

The chain carries TRBV11-3 and TRBJ2-1; 10 nucleotides match TRBD1. The V gene end was trimmed by 3 bases and the J gene end by 8 bases; junction bases not matched to a gene: 7. The CDR3 is made up of 15 amino acids. Germline CDR1 SGHNT, CDR2 YENEEA. CDR3 protein: CASSFRTGGEDEQFF. The CDR3 DNA reads as TGTGCCAGCAGCTTTAGGACAGGGGGAGAGGATGAGCAGTTCTTC.

The chain's CDR3 is CSVQVSNTGELFF. In DNA form, the CDR3 reads TGCAGCGTTCAGGTATCGAACACCGGGGAGCTGTTTTTT. This rearrangement joins TRBV29-1 to TRBJ2-2; D unclear. The CDR3 runs to 13 residues. The germline V gene has CDR1 SQVTM and CDR2 ANQGSEA. Trimming left V 5 bases short and J 0 bases short, with 7 bases between.

This clone was recorded a few times. The genes are TRBV10-1 and TRBJ2-7; D gene unclear. The CDR3 extends over 13 amino acids. Germline CDR1 reads WNHNN; CDR2 reads SYGVQD (reference sequence). Deletions cut 1 base from V and 5 bases from J, with 9 bases between. The CDR3: CASSEFRQDEQYF. The CDR3 DNA follows: TGCGCCAGCAGTGAGTTTCGGCAGGACGAGCAGTACTTC.

V is TRBV12-3 or TRBV12-4 and J is TRBJ1-4; no reliable D call. This CDR3 has 12 amino acids. The ends were cut back, 3 bases at V and 8 bases at J, with 7 bases in the middle. The DNA for the CDR3 is TGTGCCAGCAGTTTCATGGAGGAAAAACTGTTTTTT. The encoded protein is CASSFMEEKLFF.

The CDR3 here is CASSTRRPTNEKLFF. In nucleotides, the CDR3 is TGTGCCAGCAGTACCCGGAGACCAACTAATGAAAAACTGTTTTTT. This sequence joins TRBV6-6 and TRBJ1-4, with D uncertain. The CDR3 length is 15 residues. Germline V gene sequence: CDR1 MNHNY, CDR2 SVGAGI (reference sequence). Trimming shortened V by 5 bases and J by 0 bases, and 10 bases separated the two germline ends.

The genes are TRBV9 and TRBJ1-2, with 8 bases identical to TRBD1. The V segment lost 3 bases and the J segment 4 bases; nucleotides outside the gene matches: 11. Germline V gene sequence: CDR1 SGDLS, CDR2 YYNGEE. The CDR3 spans 16 residues. The CDR3 is CASSGQGQPPLYGYTF. The CDR3 DNA follows: TGTGCCAGCAGCGGACAGGGGCAACCGCCGCTCTATGGCTACACCTTC.

This chain uses TRBV4-1 with TRBJ1-5; 8 nucleotides match TRBD1. The CDR3 has 21 residues. CDR1 is MGHRA, CDR2 YSYEKL, per germline. The V gene end was trimmed by 3 bases and the J gene end by 3 bases; junction bases not matched to a gene: 22. The CDR3 sequence: CASSQGYPGQAIFPFNQPQHF. The DNA for the CDR3 is TGCGCCAGCAGCCAGGGATACCCGGGACAGGCCATCTTCCCCTTCAATCAGCCCCAGCATTTT.

The chain employs TRBV3-1 (or the pseudogene TRBV3-2) and TRBJ2-5; a weak D match, TRBD1 (6 bases). Deletions cut 0 bases from V and 5 bases from J, with 10 bases between. Germline V CDR1 and CDR2: LGHDT, YNNKEL (reference sequence). The CDR3 is 14 amino acids. CDR3 DNA sequence: TGTGCCAGCAGCCAAGATACCAGGGGCGAGACCCAGTACTTC. Its protein is CASSQDTRGETQYF.

The chain couples TRBV7-3 to TRBJ1-5; D may be TRBD1 (5 bases). CDR1 SGHTA and CDR2 FQGTGA come from the germline V gene. Trimming removed 2 bases from V and 5 bases from J, with 16 bases in between. This CDR3 is built from 16 residues. The CDR3 spells CASSLGLGRDDQPQHF. The CDR3 DNA reads as TGTGCCAGCAGCTTAGGATTGGGCAGGGATGATCAGCCCCAGCATTTT. The full variable domain, its missing parts supplied by reference TRBV7-3 and TRBJ1-5, is GAGVSQTPSNKVTEKGKYVELRCDPISGHTALYWYRQSLGQGPEFLIYFQGTGAADDSGLPNDRFFAVRPEGSVSTLKIQRTERGDSAVYLCASSLGLGRDDQPQHFGDGTRLSIL.

This clone showed up just once. The V call is TRBV2, the J call TRBJ2-1; 13 bases are a match to TRBD2. Germline assignment: CDR1 SNHLY and CDR2 FYNNEI. Losses at the gene ends were 6 bases for V and 6 bases for J; bases not matched to a gene: 5. The CDR3 loop spans 15 amino acids. The CDR3 region has the DNA TGTGCCAGCAGAGAACTAGCGGGGGGGCCCAATGAGCAGTTCTTC. It translates to CASRELAGGPNEQFF.

V usage is TRBV20-1 and J usage is TRBJ1-1, with a weak D call TRBD1 (6 bases). Germline V lookup: CDR1 DFQATT, CDR2 SNEGSKA (reference sequence). The CDR3 has 11 amino acids. Deletions cut 8 bases from V and 4 bases from J, with 11 bases between. The CDR3 region has the DNA TGCAGTAGTAAGACAGGCACTGAAGCTTTCTTT. It is translated as CSSKTGTEAFF.

The chain uses TRBV19 and TRBJ2-3; D ambiguous. The CDR3 extends over 14 amino acids. From germline, CDR1 is LNHDA and CDR2 SQIVND (reference sequence). V lost 6 bases, J lost 5 bases, and 15 bases lay in between. CDR3 sequence (DNA): TGTGCCAGTAGCACTATAACCCTAAAAGATACGCAGTATTTT. Residues: CASSTITLKDTQYF.

The chain recombines TRBV6-5 with TRBJ2-7; tentatively, D is TRBD2 (5 bases). CDR3 length: 15 amino acids. V was trimmed by 10 bases and J by 2 bases, leaving 21 bases between them. From germline, CDR1 is MNHEY and CDR2 SVGAGI. CDR3 region: CATRVSAGVAYEQYF. In DNA form, the CDR3 reads TGTGCCACCAGAGTGTCTGCCGGGGTAGCCTACGAGCAGTACTTC.